The clone carrying this TCR beta chain was detected only a few times. Every donor was a Caucasian adult from Nashville, Tennessee. CD4+ cells were split into CD45RA+ naive and CD45RA-negative memory subsets. This specimen belongs to a study of shared clonotypes between healthy human individuals. Study at large: The donors, two women and three men, were aged 18 to 49.

In the source study's methods: In the immunoSEQ data, sequences were junction-only and lacked quality scores, so filtering differed. Sequencing was performed with immunoSEQ multiplex PCR; in TCRdb, only in-frame clones are kept and a portion is missing. The V and J calls and the clone size are those of that table, but D and trimming were determined from the DNA. Of over 950,000 clones listed, around 77% are singletons. The sample was memory CD4+ T cells from PBMCs. Subset defined: CD45RA-negative fraction. The source is a man younger than 35 in good health. Some clones in this sample may be carry-over from other donors' samples.

The CDR3 bases are TGCGCCAGCAGCCAAGATAGCTTCTATGGCTACACCTTC. Amino acid sequence: CASSQDSFYGYTF. The J gene is TRBJ1-2, the V gene TRBV4-1; D gene uncertain. Trimming took 0 bases from V and 4 from J, leaving 6 bases between them. This CDR3 spans 13 amino acids. CDR1 is MGHRA and CDR2 is YSYEKL in the germline V gene.